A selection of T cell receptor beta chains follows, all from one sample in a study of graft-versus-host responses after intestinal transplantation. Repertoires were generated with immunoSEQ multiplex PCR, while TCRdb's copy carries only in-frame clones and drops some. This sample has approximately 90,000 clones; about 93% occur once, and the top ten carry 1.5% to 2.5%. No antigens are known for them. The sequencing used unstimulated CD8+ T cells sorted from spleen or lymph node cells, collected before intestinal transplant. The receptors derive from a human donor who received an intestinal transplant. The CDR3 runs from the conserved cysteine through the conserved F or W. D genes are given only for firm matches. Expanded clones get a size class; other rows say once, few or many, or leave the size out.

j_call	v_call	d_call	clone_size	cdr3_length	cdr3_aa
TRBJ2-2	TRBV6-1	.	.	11	CASRTTGELFF
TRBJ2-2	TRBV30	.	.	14	CAWRTEPSAGELFF
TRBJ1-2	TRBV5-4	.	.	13	CATLGAGQGGYTF
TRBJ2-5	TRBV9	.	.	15	CASSVAGVRGETQYF
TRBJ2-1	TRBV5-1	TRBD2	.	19	CASSLASTSGGSSYNEQFF
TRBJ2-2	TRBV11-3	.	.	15	CASSLGPGSTGELFF
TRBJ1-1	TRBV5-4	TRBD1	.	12	CASSTGGTEAFF
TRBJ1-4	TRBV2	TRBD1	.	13	CATPGQSNEKLFF
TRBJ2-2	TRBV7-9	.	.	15	CASSVDGVGTGELFF
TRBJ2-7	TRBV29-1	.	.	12	CSVKTETYEQYF
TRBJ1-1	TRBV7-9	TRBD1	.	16	CASSLATGGVDTEAFF
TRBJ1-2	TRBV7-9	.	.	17	CASSSPQIDWAVYGYTF
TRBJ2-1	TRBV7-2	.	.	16	CASSPWLDLRGNEQFF
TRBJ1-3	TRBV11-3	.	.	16	CASSPATGLSGNTIYF
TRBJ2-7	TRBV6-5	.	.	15	CASSPPRQPPLEQYF
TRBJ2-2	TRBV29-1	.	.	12	CSVEDRRGELFF
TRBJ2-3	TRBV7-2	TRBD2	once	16	CASSHRWGGGTDTQYF
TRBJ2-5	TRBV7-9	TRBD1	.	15	CASSARQGAEETQYF
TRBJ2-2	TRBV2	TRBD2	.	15	CASTPPGGATGELFF
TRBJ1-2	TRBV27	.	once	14	CASSAPGAPSLYTF
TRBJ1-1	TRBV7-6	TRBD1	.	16	CASSLGYGQVDTEAFF
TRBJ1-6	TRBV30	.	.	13	CAWSGNLVSPLHF
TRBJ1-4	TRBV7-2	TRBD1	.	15	CASSPPGQGNEKLFF
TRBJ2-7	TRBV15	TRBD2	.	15	CATSVTSGGTYEQYF
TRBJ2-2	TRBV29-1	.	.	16	CSVEGGADQNTGELFF